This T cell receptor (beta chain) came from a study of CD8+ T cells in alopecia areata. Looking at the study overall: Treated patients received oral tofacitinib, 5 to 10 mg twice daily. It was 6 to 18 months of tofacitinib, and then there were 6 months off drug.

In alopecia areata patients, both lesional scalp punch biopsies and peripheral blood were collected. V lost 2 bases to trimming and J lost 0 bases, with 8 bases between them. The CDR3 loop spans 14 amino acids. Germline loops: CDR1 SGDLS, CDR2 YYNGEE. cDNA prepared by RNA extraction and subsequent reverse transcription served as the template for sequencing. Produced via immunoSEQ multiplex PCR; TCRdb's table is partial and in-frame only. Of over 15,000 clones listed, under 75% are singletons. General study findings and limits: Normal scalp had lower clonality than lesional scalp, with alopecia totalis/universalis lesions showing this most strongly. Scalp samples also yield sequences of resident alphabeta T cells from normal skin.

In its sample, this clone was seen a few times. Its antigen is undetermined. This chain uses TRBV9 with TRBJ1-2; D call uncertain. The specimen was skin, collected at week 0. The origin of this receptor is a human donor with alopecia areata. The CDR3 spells CASSVGRPNYGYTF. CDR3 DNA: TGTGCCAGCAGCGTGGGAAGACCTAACTATGGCTACACCTTC.